These 20 T cell receptor beta chains originate from one sample sequenced in a study of T cells in Graves' hyperthyroidism and ophthalmopathy. Authors of the study amplified TCR beta CDR3 regions from RNA transcripts. The TCR CDR3 first-round RT-PCR relied on the HTBI primer set. TCRdb re-analysed the multiplex PCR reads in MiXCR, keeping a single row per CDR3 protein. The top ten clones hold around 8% of a sample with a few hundred thousand distinct CDR3 sequences, about 45% of them seen once. Material for sequencing was peripheral blood or thyroid tissue (not recorded which). The receptors come from a woman between 18 and 29 years old with Graves' hyperthyroidism.

Many counts were recorded for this clonotype. This may arise from a read error, as a much more abundant clone is one base away. The chain combines TRBV9 with TRBJ1-1; D perhaps matches TRBD1 (5 bases). V lost 3 bases and J 3 bases, leaving 9 bases between the germline ends. This CDR3 comprises 13 residues. Germline V gene lookup returns CDR1 SGDLS and CDR2 YYNGEE. CDR3 region: CASSDWGDTEAFF. CDR3 DNA sequence: TGTGCCAGCAGCGACTGGGGGGACACTGAAGCTTTCTTT.

At least ten counts were recorded for this clonotype. This sequence joins TRBV20-1 and TRBJ2-7; TRBD1 agrees at 7 bases. CDR3 length: 13 residues. V trimming: 5 bases; J trimming: 4 bases; junction bases outside the gene matches: 8. Germline lookup yields CDR1 DFQATT and CDR2 SNEGSKA (reference sequence). CDR3 DNA: TGCAGTGCTGGCTCCGGGACAGAGTACGAGCAGTACTTC. This gives the protein CSAGSGTEYEQYF.

This clonotype has at least ten counts. The J gene is TRBJ1-2, the V gene TRBV6-5; 9 nucleotides agree with TRBD1. This CDR3 has 13 amino acids. V gave up 7 bases and J gave up 3 bases; unmatched junction bases: 3. In germline, CDR1 is MNHEY, CDR2 SVGAGI. The CDR3 protein is CASNRQGDYGYTF. Written as DNA, the CDR3 is TGTGCCAGCAACCGACAGGGGGACTATGGCTACACCTTC.

This clonotype was detected ten times or more. CDR3 residues: CATSRDRQGGNQPQHF. Here the CDR3 DNA reads TGTGCCACCAGCAGAGATCGGCAGGGGGGCAATCAGCCCCAGCATTTT. This chain uses TRBV15 with TRBJ1-5, with TRBD1 identical over 7 bases. The CDR3 runs 16 residues. V lost 0 bases and J lost 2; bases outside the gene matches: 4. CDR1 is LNHNV, CDR2 YYDKDF, per germline (reference sequence).

Concerning this clonotype itself: A single base separates this from a much larger clone, so it may be a read error. The chain is built from TRBV20-1 and TRBJ1-1; 7 bases align to TRBD1. The junction had 10 bases not matched to a gene; V was cut back by 5 bases and J by 4 bases. Germline assignment: CDR1 DFQATT and CDR2 SNEGSKA (reference sequence). The CDR3 runs 14 residues. The CDR3 coding sequence is TGCAGTGCTCCCAGGACAGGTCTGGGCACTGAAGCTTTCTTT. Translation: CSAPRTGLGTEAFF.

This clonotype was recorded at least ten times. This sequence joins TRBV7-3 and TRBJ1-1; D gene uncertain. CDR1 is SGHTA, CDR2 FQGTGA, per germline. Deletions cut 0 bases from V and 3 bases from J, with 8 bases between. The CDR3 runs to 14 residues. The CDR3 sequence is CASSLTPGYTEAFF. CDR3 coding DNA: TGTGCCAGCAGCTTAACTCCGGGGTACACTGAAGCTTTCTTT.

The chain links TRBV7-8 to TRBJ2-5; 13 bases match TRBD2. The germline V gene encodes CDR1 SGHVS and CDR2 FQNEAQ. The CDR3 totals 17 residues. Losses at the gene ends were 5 bases for V and 5 bases for J; bases not matched to a gene: 11. CDR3 DNA sequence: TGTGCCAGCAGCCCGGCTGGACTAGCGGGAGTGGGTGAGACCCAGTACTTC. Protein: CASSPAGLAGVGETQYF.

This clonotype was counted at least ten times. The J gene is TRBJ2-5, the V gene TRBV4-3; D possibly matches TRBD1 or TRBD2 (7 bases each). Trimming stripped 0 bases from V and 4 bases from J, with 12 bases between. The CDR3 is 15 amino acids. Germline-derived CDR1 and CDR2 are LGHNA and YSLEER. This CDR3 is CASSQELRGGETQYF. CDR3 nucleotide sequence: TGCGCCAGCAGCCAAGAGCTCAGGGGGGGAGAGACCCAGTACTTC.

This clonotype was recorded many times. The V and J genes are TRBV19 and TRBJ1-1, with TRBD1 identical over 9 bases. CDR1 and CDR2 from the germline V gene are LNHDA and SQIVND (reference sequence). This CDR3 is built from 14 residues. J was trimmed by 5 bases and V by 6 bases; bases with no gene match: 7. The CDR3 nucleotides read TGTGCCAGTAGCCTACAGGGGGCAGGAACTGAAGCTTTCTTT. This translates into CASSLQGAGTEAFF.

This clonotype has at least ten counts. V and J are TRBV2 and TRBJ1-5; TRBD1 agrees at 8 bases. CDR3 length equals 16 residues. CDR1 and CDR2 from the germline V gene are SNHLY and FYNNEI. After removal of 1 base from V and 2 bases from J, the junction contained 4 bases not matched to a gene. CDR3: CASSEGVTGGNQPQHF. For the CDR3, the DNA is TGTGCCAGCAGTGAAGGGGTGACAGGGGGCAATCAGCCCCAGCATTTT. The whole variable domain, filled in from reference TRBV2 and TRBJ1-5, reads EPEVTQTPSHQVTQMGQEVILRCVPISNHLYFYWYRQILGQKVEFLVSFYNNEISEKSEIFDDQFSVERPDGSNFTLKIRSTKLEDSAMYFCASSEGVTGGNQPQHFGDGTRLSIL.

This chain joins TRBV27 and TRBJ2-7, with a possible D match to TRBD2 (6 bases). V was shortened by 6 bases and J by 0 bases, with 12 bases between the two germline ends. Germline V gene lookup returns CDR1 MNHEY and CDR2 SMNVEV (reference sequence). This CDR3 comprises 14 residues. In nucleotides, the CDR3 is TGTGCCAGCAGGGGACTTTCTAGCTCCTACGAGCAGTACTTC. Protein: CASRGLSSSYEQYF.

This clonotype was seen ten or more times. V is TRBV5-8 and J is TRBJ1-2; 11 bases are shared with TRBD1. CDR3 length equals 14 residues. Germline CDR1 and CDR2: SGHTS and YDEGEE. The V segment lost 4 bases and the J segment 7 bases; nucleotides outside the gene matches: 6. The CDR3 loop reads CASSLGQGVIGYTF. The CDR3 region has the DNA TGTGCCAGCAGCCTGGGACAGGGGGTCATTGGCTACACCTTC. Combining the CDR3 with reference TRBV5-8 and TRBJ1-2 gives the whole variable domain EAGVTQSPTHLIKTRGQQATLRCSPISGHTSVYWYQQALGLGLQFLLWYDEGEERNRGNFPPRFSGRQFPNYSSELNVNALELEDSALYLCASSLGQGVIGYTFGSGTRLTVV.

The J gene is TRBJ1-1, the V gene TRBV2, with D perhaps TRBD1 (5 bases). Germline V gives CDR1 SNHLY, CDR2 FYNNEI. The CDR3 spans 16 residues. Trimming removed 3 bases at V and 4 bases at J, with 18 bases between. This CDR3 reads CASSEAGLRGGTEAFF. CDR3 bases: TGTGCCAGCAGTGAGGCGGGATTAAGGGGTGGCACTGAAGCTTTCTTT.

To note about this clonotype: One junction end does not reproduce the germline sequence, and a read error may be involved. The chain links TRBV5-4 to TRBJ2-1, with 9 bases aligning to TRBD2. Germline V CDR1 and CDR2: SGHNT, YYREEE (reference sequence). This CDR3 comprises 14 residues. CDR3 residues: CASSQGLAYNEQFF. The CDR3 nucleotides read TGCGCCAGCAGCCAAGGACTAGCGTACAATGAGCAGTTCTTC.

This clonotype was picked up many times. This chain joins TRBV7-9 and TRBJ1-1; 10 bases match TRBD1. V lost 4 bases and J lost 0; bases outside the gene matches: 8. The CDR3 totals 17 residues. Germline V lookup: CDR1 SEHNR, CDR2 FQNEAQ (reference sequence). The CDR3 reads CASSWTGGSTMNTEAFF. CDR3 DNA sequence: TGTGCCAGCAGCTGGACAGGGGGATCTACCATGAACACTGAAGCTTTCTTT.

This clonotype appeared many times. This chain uses TRBV7-2 with TRBJ2-6; 7 bases align to TRBD2. This CDR3 is built from 15 residues. After removal of 4 bases from V and 3 bases from J, the junction contained 3 bases not matched to a gene. CDR1 SGHTA and CDR2 FQGNSA come from the germline V gene. The chain's CDR3 is CASSWGGGGANVLTF. DNA for the CDR3: TGTGCCAGCAGCTGGGGGGGAGGTGGGGCCAACGTCCTGACTTTC.

In its sample, this clonotype was seen once. The junction differs from germline at one of its ends, possibly a read error. The chain is built from TRBV7-8 and TRBJ1-1, with D possibly matching TRBD1 (5 bases). The CDR3 runs 17 residues. Per the germline V gene, CDR1 is SGHVS and CDR2 is FQNEAQ. DNA of the CDR3: TGTGCCAGCAGTCTGAAAACGGGGGGGGTGGGGAACACTGAAGCTTCCTTT. Translation: CASSLKTGGVGNTEASF.

This clonotype was seen many times. Here the CDR3 omits its conserved ending phenylalanine or tryptophan, so a read error is the likely source. The DNA is omitted, as the CDR3 cannot be located on it reliably, and the CDR3 follows TCRdb's listing. The rearrangement joins TRBV11-2 to TRBJ2-5; the table's D call, TRBD2, has no DNA check behind it. The CDR3 is 8 residues long, ends included. CDR1 SGHAT and CDR2 FQNNGV come from the germline V gene. CDR3 region: CASSTLAG.

The rearrangement joins TRBV2 to TRBJ1-2; TRBD1 matches 8 bases. The CDR3 length is 16 residues. J was trimmed by 7 bases and V by 0 bases; bases with no gene match: 10. The germline V gene encodes CDR1 SNHLY and CDR2 FYNNEI. In nucleotides, the CDR3 is TGTGCCAGCAGTGAAGCGCTTCTTGACAGGGGAGGTGGCTACACCTTC. The encoded protein is CASSEALLDRGGGYTF.

On this clonotype itself: A much bigger clone sits one base away, suggesting this may be a read error. The V and J genes are TRBV7-2 and TRBJ2-7; 10 bases align to TRBD2. The J segment lost 3 bases and the V segment lost 3 bases, leaving 5 bases of the junction unmatched. This CDR3 contains 15 residues. In germline, CDR1 is SGHTA, CDR2 FQGNSA. CDR3 nucleotide sequence: TGTGCCAGCAGCTTGTCTAGCGGGAGCCACTACGAGCAGTACTTC. Protein: CASSLSSGSHYEQYF.